The next 4 T cell receptor beta chains were all read from a single sample in a study of blood T cell repertoires in COVID-19. The protocol was immunoSEQ multiplex PCR, while the TCRdb copy is restricted to in-frame clones and leaves out a portion. The sample records over 200,000 clones, around 78% being singletons. The specimen sequenced was peripheral blood. These receptors were taken from a woman aged 70 to 79 with active or convalescent COVID-19.

The genes are TRBV7-8 and TRBJ2-1, with D perhaps TRBD2 (6 bases). This CDR3 is built from 15 residues. V lost 6 bases to trimming and J lost 2 bases, with 14 bases between them. Germline CDR1 and CDR2: SGHVS and FQNEAQ. This CDR3 is CASRPSGFTYNEQFF. The CDR3 nucleotides read TGTGCCAGCAGGCCCAGCGGGTTCACCTACAATGAGCAGTTCTTC.

J is TRBJ1-5 and V is TRBV11-3; D possibly corresponds to TRBD1 (5 bases). Germline CDR1 and CDR2: SGHNT and YENEEA. V was clipped by 5 bases and J by 5 bases, with 16 bases between them. The CDR3 spans 15 residues. The CDR3 coding sequence is TGTGCCAGCAGCCGCGGATGGCAGGGCTATCAGCCCCAGCATTTT. It codes for CASSRGWQGYQPQHF. Full variable domain (missing parts from reference TRBV11-3 and TRBJ1-5): EAGVVQSPRYKIIEKKQPVAFWCNPISGHNTLYWYLQNLGQGPELLIRYENEEAVDDSQLPKDRFSAERLKGVDSTLKIQPAELGDSAVYLCASSRGWQGYQPQHFGDGTRLSIL.

This clone has a single count. CDR3 DNA: TGTGCCAGTAGGGGTCCTAGCGGGAGGGCCGGTTTAACAGATACGCAGTATTTT. It specifies CASRGPSGRAGLTDTQYF. This chain joins TRBV19 and TRBJ2-3; 12 positions match TRBD2. The CDR3 length is 18 residues. V lost 6 bases and J lost 3; bases outside the gene matches: 13. Per germline, CDR1 LNHDA and CDR2 SQIVND (reference sequence).

The gene calls are TRBV9 and TRBJ2-2, with D unclear. The CDR3 runs 14 residues. Germline loops: CDR1 SGDLS, CDR2 YYNGEE. V was trimmed by 2 bases and J by 6 bases, leaving 11 bases between them. In nucleotides, the CDR3 is TGTGCCAGCAGCGTCCAAGCACCCCCCGGGGAGCTGTTTTTT. As protein: CASSVQAPPGELFF.